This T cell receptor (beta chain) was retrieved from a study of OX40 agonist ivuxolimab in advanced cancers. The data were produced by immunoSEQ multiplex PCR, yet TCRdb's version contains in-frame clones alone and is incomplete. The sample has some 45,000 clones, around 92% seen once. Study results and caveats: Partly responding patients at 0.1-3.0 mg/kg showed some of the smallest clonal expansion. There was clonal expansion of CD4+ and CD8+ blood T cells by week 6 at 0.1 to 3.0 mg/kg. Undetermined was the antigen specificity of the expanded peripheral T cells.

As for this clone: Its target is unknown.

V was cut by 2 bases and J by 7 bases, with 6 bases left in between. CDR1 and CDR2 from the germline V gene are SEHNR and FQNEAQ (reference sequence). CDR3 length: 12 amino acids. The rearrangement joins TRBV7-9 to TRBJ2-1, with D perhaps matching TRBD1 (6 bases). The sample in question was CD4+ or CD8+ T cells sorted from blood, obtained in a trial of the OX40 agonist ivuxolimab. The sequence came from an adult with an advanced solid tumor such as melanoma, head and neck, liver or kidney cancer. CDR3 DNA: TGTGCCAGCAGCTTAAGGGGGAATGAGCAGTTCTTC. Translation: CASSLRGNEQFF.